This record concerns one TCR beta chain sequence. The antigen remains undetermined. Germline loops: CDR1 LNHDA, CDR2 SQIVND (reference sequence). V was clipped by 5 bases and J by 4 bases, with 18 bases between them. This CDR3 has 15 residues. The data derive from a study of cytomegalovirus exposure and HLA in healthy donors. Findings of the study overall: A link between a missense DCLRE1C variant and TCR beta V- and J-gene trimming emerged from a later analysis. What was likely a sequencing artifact was a cluster of highly shared sequence variants. There were some public TCRs occurring in many donors, but most TCR sequences were rare.

Both 60 Vbeta primers and 13 Jbeta primers went into the PCR. Sequenced by immunoSEQ multiplex PCR; TCRdb stores in-frame clones only, minus some. The sample shows roughly 67,000 clones, over 70% of them seen only once. The clonotype originates from a man aged 60 to 75 in good health and CMV-seropositive. The chain carries TRBV19 and TRBJ2-7; D unresolved. Sequenced input: PBMCs. The CDR3 sequence: CASSSVWRSGYEQYF. Here the CDR3 DNA reads TGTGCCAGTAGTTCGGTATGGCGGAGTGGGTACGAGCAGTACTTC.